The entry below gives a single T cell receptor beta chain sequence along with its context. Its antigen is not known. The CDR3 length is 15 residues. The germline V gene encodes CDR1 LGHNA and CDR2 YNFKEQ. Trimming cost V 8 bases and J 1 base, with 16 bases left between them. The data derive from a study of T cell responses to AZD1222 COVID-19 vaccine. Points from the study as a whole: Variant regions that are unmutated are reportedly the target of nearly half of spike-specific TCRs. The sample set comprised mostly white British donors with more females, and clonal diversity was possibly underestimated. After the peak T cell response, and only then, were repertoires sampled. Spike-wide coverage was observed for vaccine-associated CD4 TCRs, with dominant responses at 160-218 and 743-854.

Libraries were prepared by immunoSEQ multiplex PCR; TCRdb keeps only in-frame clonotypes and omits some of them. The sample lists about 97,000 clones, over 75% occurring once. V and J are TRBV4-2 and TRBJ2-3; no clear D. The sequence derives from an adult in good health. The sequences come from peripheral blood, collected on day 0 of AZD1222 vaccination. The chain's CDR3 is CASQVRLWGTDTQYF. CDR3 nucleotides: TGTGCCAGCCAAGTTCGCCTCTGGGGCACAGATACGCAGTATTTT.